A selection of T cell receptor beta chains follows, all from one sample in a study of T cell repertoires in cytomegalovirus infection. One entry per CDR3 protein, called by TCRdb with MiXCR from the reads. This sample has more than 150,000 distinct CDR3 sequences, with about 15% found just once. Sequenced sample: CD8+ T cells from PBMCs. These receptors all come from a human donor in good health (CMV status not recorded). Some clones in this sample may be carry-over from other donors' samples. Each CDR3 is given with its conserved first and last residue. Each record gives: D gene, J gene, clone size, V gene, CDR3 DNA, CDR3 protein. D genes are given only for firm matches. Some rows have no size entry. The others give once, few or many, or a class for an expanded clone.

d_gene: .; j_gene: TRBJ1-5; abundance: few; v_gene: TRBV12-3/TRBV12-4; CDR3nt: TGTGCCAGCAGTGGGCCGGGCTATAGCAATCAGCCCCAGCATTTT; CDR3aa: CASSGPGYSNQPQHF
d_gene: .; j_gene: TRBJ1-2; abundance: few; v_gene: TRBV7-2; CDR3nt: TGTGCCAGCAGCCCTATCTCAACGGGGGCCTATGGCTACACCTTC; CDR3aa: CASSPISTGAYGYTF
d_gene: .; j_gene: TRBJ2-5; abundance: few; v_gene: TRBV7-6; CDR3nt: TGTGCCAGCAGCTTAGGATCAGAGACCCAGTACTTC; CDR3aa: CASSLGSETQYF
d_gene: .; j_gene: TRBJ2-1; abundance: few; v_gene: TRBV7-6; CDR3nt: TGTGCCAGCAGCTATGAGGGAGTTGAGCAGTTCTTC; CDR3aa: CASSYEGVEQFF
d_gene: TRBD2; j_gene: TRBJ2-1; abundance: .; v_gene: TRBV29-1; CDR3nt: TGCAGCGTTGCCGGGAGGAGGGAGGTAGTCGATGAGCAGTTCTTC; CDR3aa: CSVAGRREVVDEQFF
d_gene: TRBD1; j_gene: TRBJ2-5; abundance: .; v_gene: TRBV6-1; CDR3nt: TGTGCCAGCAGACCTACAGGGGGCCAAGAGACCCAGTACTTC; CDR3aa: CASRPTGGQETQYF
d_gene: TRBD1; j_gene: TRBJ2-7; abundance: few; v_gene: TRBV7-9; CDR3nt: TGTGCCAGCAGCCTGGACGACAGGGCCTGGGAGCAGTACTTC; CDR3aa: CASSLDDRAWEQYF
d_gene: .; j_gene: TRBJ1-4; abundance: .; v_gene: TRBV11-2; CDR3nt: TGTGCCAGCAGTTCCCTTGAAGGAAAACTGTTTTTT; CDR3aa: CASSSLEGKLFF
d_gene: TRBD2; j_gene: TRBJ2-1; abundance: .; v_gene: TRBV11-2; CDR3nt: TGTGCCAGCAGCTCCTGGACTAGCGGGGGGGAGCAGTTCTTC; CDR3aa: CASSSWTSGGEQFF
d_gene: TRBD2; j_gene: TRBJ2-1; abundance: .; v_gene: TRBV5-6; CDR3nt: TGTGCCAGCAGCTTGGGACTAGCGGGAGTTGGTGAGCAGTTCTTC; CDR3aa: CASSLGLAGVGEQFF
d_gene: TRBD1; j_gene: TRBJ1-4; abundance: few; v_gene: TRBV7-2; CDR3nt: TGTGCCAGCAGCTTCGACAGGGGAGAGGAAAAACTGTTTTTT; CDR3aa: CASSFDRGEEKLFF
d_gene: TRBD1; j_gene: TRBJ2-7; abundance: few; v_gene: TRBV5-4; CDR3nt: TGTGCCAGCAGGGGCCCGGGACAGGTCTACGAGCAGTACTTC; CDR3aa: CASRGPGQVYEQYF
d_gene: .; j_gene: TRBJ2-3; abundance: .; v_gene: TRBV19; CDR3nt: TGTGCCACGATGGGACGGACCACAGATACGCAGTATTTT; CDR3aa: CATMGRTTDTQYF
d_gene: TRBD1; j_gene: TRBJ1-2; abundance: few; v_gene: TRBV6-5; CDR3nt: TGTGCCAGCAGTTCGACAGGGTATGGCTACACCTTC; CDR3aa: CASSSTGYGYTF
d_gene: .; j_gene: TRBJ1-1; abundance: .; v_gene: TRBV7-3; CDR3nt: TGTGCCAGCAGCTCCCTACAGGAAAGGGGGGTGGCTTTCTTT; CDR3aa: CASSSLQERGVAFF
d_gene: TRBD2; j_gene: TRBJ2-7; abundance: few; v_gene: TRBV29-1; CDR3nt: TGCAGCGTGGAGGGGCTGGTAGCGGGAGCGTACTCCTACGAGCAGTACTTC; CDR3aa: CSVEGLVAGAYSYEQYF
d_gene: TRBD2; j_gene: TRBJ2-1; abundance: .; v_gene: TRBV6-2/TRBV6-3; CDR3nt: TGTGCCAGCAGACTTCAGCGGGAGGGATTGGACAATGAGCAGTTCTTC; CDR3aa: CASRLQREGLDNEQFF
d_gene: TRBD1; j_gene: TRBJ2-1; abundance: few; v_gene: TRBV28; CDR3nt: TGTGCCAGCAGTTGGGACAGGGACGGGATCAATGAGCAGTTCTTC; CDR3aa: CASSWDRDGINEQFF
d_gene: .; j_gene: TRBJ2-7; abundance: many; v_gene: TRBV7-6; CDR3nt: TGTGCCAGCAGCGGTAGCGGAACCTACGAGCAGTACTTC; CDR3aa: CASSGSGTYEQYF
d_gene: .; j_gene: TRBJ2-7; abundance: few; v_gene: TRBV7-9; CDR3nt: TGTGCCAGCAGCTCCACCCCGAGGGGCTCCTACGAGCAGTACTTC; CDR3aa: CASSSTPRGSYEQYF
d_gene: TRBD2; j_gene: TRBJ2-1; abundance: .; v_gene: TRBV6-2/TRBV6-3; CDR3nt: TGTGCCAGCACCCTAGCGGTTGATAGTGTCTATGAGCAGTTCTTC; CDR3aa: CASTLAVDSVYEQFF
d_gene: TRBD2; j_gene: TRBJ2-3; abundance: few; v_gene: TRBV12-3/TRBV12-4; CDR3nt: TGTGCCAGCAGTCGAACTAGCGGAACCACAGATACGCAGTATTTT; CDR3aa: CASSRTSGTTDTQYF
d_gene: .; j_gene: TRBJ2-7; abundance: .; v_gene: TRBV3-1; CDR3nt: TGTGCCAGCAGCCAAAGTACTAGCTACGAGCAGTACTTC; CDR3aa: CASSQSTSYEQYF
d_gene: TRBD1; j_gene: TRBJ2-3; abundance: .; v_gene: TRBV7-8; CDR3nt: TGTGCCAGCAGCCCCTGGGACAGGGCGGCAGATACGCAGTATTTT; CDR3aa: CASSPWDRAADTQYF
d_gene: .; j_gene: TRBJ2-7; abundance: many; v_gene: TRBV7-2; CDR3nt: TGTGCCAGCAGCTTAGATGTGGGCTCCTACGAGCAGTACTTC; CDR3aa: CASSLDVGSYEQYF
d_gene: .; j_gene: TRBJ2-7; abundance: few; v_gene: TRBV6-2/TRBV6-3; CDR3nt: TGTGCCAGCAGTTACCCTGGGACTGGCGGCCACGAGCAGTACTTC; CDR3aa: CASSYPGTGGHEQYF
d_gene: TRBD2; j_gene: TRBJ2-3; abundance: many; v_gene: TRBV7-3; CDR3nt: TGTGCCAGCAGCTCCGTGACTAGCGGGAACAGCACAGATACGCAGTATTTT; CDR3aa: CASSSVTSGNSTDTQYF
d_gene: TRBD2; j_gene: TRBJ2-5; abundance: .; v_gene: TRBV5-1; CDR3nt: TGCGCCAGCAGCCGCGGGACTAGCGGGGGCCAAGAGACCCAGTACTTC; CDR3aa: CASSRGTSGGQETQYF
d_gene: .; j_gene: TRBJ2-2; abundance: .; v_gene: TRBV15; CDR3nt: TGTGCCACCAGCAGAGATAGAATGAGAGGGGGTACCGGGGAGCTGTTTTTT; CDR3aa: CATSRDRMRGGTGELFF
d_gene: .; j_gene: TRBJ2-1; abundance: few; v_gene: TRBV4-3; CDR3nt: TGCGCCAGCAGCCAAGATCTCCCAAGCCGGGAGCAGTTCTTC; CDR3aa: CASSQDLPSREQFF
d_gene: .; j_gene: TRBJ2-1; abundance: many; v_gene: TRBV7-2; CDR3nt: TGTGCCAGCAGCTTACGGTACAATGAGCAGTTCTTC; CDR3aa: CASSLRYNEQFF
d_gene: .; j_gene: TRBJ2-7; abundance: .; v_gene: TRBV28; CDR3nt: TGTGCCAGCAGTTTAAAAGAGCAGTACTTC; CDR3aa: CASSLKEQYF
d_gene: .; j_gene: TRBJ2-1; abundance: few; v_gene: TRBV6-2/TRBV6-3; CDR3nt: TGTGCCAGCAGTTACTTCTGGGGCAATGAGCAGTTCTTC; CDR3aa: CASSYFWGNEQFF
d_gene: TRBD1; j_gene: TRBJ1-5; abundance: .; v_gene: TRBV6-1; CDR3nt: TGTGCCAGCAGTGCGGGACAGAGTCATCAGCCCCAGCATTTT; CDR3aa: CASSAGQSHQPQHF
d_gene: TRBD2; j_gene: TRBJ2-3; abundance: few; v_gene: TRBV27; CDR3nt: TGTGCCAGCAGCTCCATTTTGGTCGCCGAGCGGGAGGGCCGAAGTATCGCAGATACGCAGTATTTT; CDR3aa: CASSSILVAEREGRSIADTQYF
d_gene: TRBD1; j_gene: TRBJ1-3; abundance: many; v_gene: TRBV7-8; CDR3nt: TGTGCCAGCAGCTTACGGAGGGACAGGGGAGGGCCTGGAAACACCATATATTTT; CDR3aa: CASSLRRDRGGPGNTIYF
d_gene: .; j_gene: TRBJ2-1; abundance: .; v_gene: TRBV20-1; CDR3nt: TGCAGTGCTAGAGGAACAGGAGTCCCCTACAATGAGCAGTTCTTC; CDR3aa: CSARGTGVPYNEQFF
d_gene: TRBD2; j_gene: TRBJ2-2; abundance: .; v_gene: TRBV7-2; CDR3nt: TGTGCCAGCAGCTCCTTTGGTAGCGGGACGAACACCGGGGAGCTGTTTTTT; CDR3aa: CASSSFGSGTNTGELFF
d_gene: .; j_gene: TRBJ2-7; abundance: many; v_gene: TRBV7-9; CDR3nt: TGTGCTACGGTTGGGGCTTCGAGCAAGGAGCAGTACTTC; CDR3aa: CATVGASSKEQYF
d_gene: .; j_gene: TRBJ2-7; abundance: .; v_gene: TRBV7-9; CDR3nt: TGTGCCAGCAGCCCCAGAGGGACACCGTACGAGCAGTACTTC; CDR3aa: CASSPRGTPYEQYF
d_gene: .; j_gene: TRBJ1-5; abundance: few; v_gene: TRBV28; CDR3nt: TGTGCCAGCAGTTTTCCCCGCGGGCATAATCAGCCCCAGCATTTT; CDR3aa: CASSFPRGHNQPQHF
d_gene: TRBD1; j_gene: TRBJ1-2; abundance: .; v_gene: TRBV12-3/TRBV12-4; CDR3nt: TGTGCCAGCAGCCATTTGACAGGGAACTATGGCTACACCTTC; CDR3aa: CASSHLTGNYGYTF
d_gene: .; j_gene: TRBJ2-7; abundance: few; v_gene: TRBV11-2; CDR3nt: TGTGCCAGCAGCTTACAACGCGAGCAGTACTTC; CDR3aa: CASSLQREQYF
d_gene: .; j_gene: TRBJ1-1; abundance: .; v_gene: TRBV20-1; CDR3nt: TGCAGTGCTAGACCCTTTTTGGACAGCACTGAAGCTTTCTTT; CDR3aa: CSARPFLDSTEAFF
d_gene: TRBD1; j_gene: TRBJ2-2; abundance: few; v_gene: TRBV7-6; CDR3nt: TGTGCCAGCAGCTTTATCGCCGGGACAGGGGGCAAAACCGGGGAGCTGTTTTTT; CDR3aa: CASSFIAGTGGKTGELFF
d_gene: TRBD1; j_gene: TRBJ2-5; abundance: .; v_gene: TRBV27; CDR3nt: TGTGCCAGCAGCGCCACGACAGGGCGTATAGAGACCCAGTACTTC; CDR3aa: CASSATTGRIETQYF
d_gene: TRBD1; j_gene: TRBJ2-7; abundance: .; v_gene: TRBV7-6; CDR3nt: TGTGCCAGCAGCTTACAGGGGGAAAGCTCCTACGAGCAGTACTTC; CDR3aa: CASSLQGESSYEQYF
d_gene: .; j_gene: TRBJ1-2; abundance: few; v_gene: TRBV2; CDR3nt: TGTGCCAGCTCTTTTCGTGGGGGACTCCAATTTGATGGCTACACCTTC; CDR3aa: CASSFRGGLQFDGYTF
d_gene: .; j_gene: TRBJ2-1; abundance: .; v_gene: TRBV4-1; CDR3nt: TGCGCCAGCGGGGTAGGAGGGGCAGAGCAGTTCTTC; CDR3aa: CASGVGGAEQFF
d_gene: TRBD2; j_gene: TRBJ2-1; abundance: few; v_gene: TRBV7-8; CDR3nt: TGTGCCAGCAGCTTTACCAGCGGGGAATACAATGAGCAGTTCTTC; CDR3aa: CASSFTSGEYNEQFF
d_gene: TRBD1; j_gene: TRBJ1-1; abundance: .; v_gene: TRBV7-6; CDR3nt: TGTGCCAGCAGCCTTGACAGGGCGACTGAAGCTTTCTTT; CDR3aa: CASSLDRATEAFF
d_gene: .; j_gene: TRBJ2-7; abundance: few; v_gene: TRBV11-2; CDR3nt: TGTGCCAGCAGCCAAAGAAGGATTATAGGGCCCGCCGAGCAGTACTTC; CDR3aa: CASSQRRIIGPAEQYF
d_gene: TRBD2; j_gene: TRBJ2-3; abundance: once; v_gene: TRBV29-1; CDR3nt: TGCAGCGTGACCGGGACTAGGGGAAAAGATACGCAGTATTTT; CDR3aa: CSVTGTRGKDTQYF
d_gene: TRBD1; j_gene: TRBJ2-1; abundance: .; v_gene: TRBV29-1; CDR3nt: TGCAGCGCCATAACAGGGGCGGACAATGAGCAGTTCTTC; CDR3aa: CSAITGADNEQFF
d_gene: .; j_gene: TRBJ2-7; abundance: many; v_gene: TRBV9; CDR3nt: TGTGCCAGCAGCGTAGGACTCTCGGGTTCAGTACACGAGCAGTACTTC; CDR3aa: CASSVGLSGSVHEQYF
d_gene: TRBD1; j_gene: TRBJ1-5; abundance: few; v_gene: TRBV27; CDR3nt: TGTGCCAGCAGTCCTTCCAGGGGGGATCATAGCAATCAGCCCCAGCATTTT; CDR3aa: CASSPSRGDHSNQPQHF
d_gene: TRBD1; j_gene: TRBJ1-2; abundance: .; v_gene: TRBV28; CDR3nt: TGTGCCAGCAAGCTCCGAGCGGGACAGGGGATTACCGGCTACACCTTC; CDR3aa: CASKLRAGQGITGYTF
d_gene: .; j_gene: TRBJ1-1; abundance: few; v_gene: TRBV4-3; CDR3nt: TGCGCCAGCAGCCAGACCTGGGGCACTGAAGCTTTCTTT; CDR3aa: CASSQTWGTEAFF
d_gene: .; j_gene: TRBJ2-7; abundance: few; v_gene: TRBV10-3; CDR3nt: TGTGCCACCTCTAGCTCCTACGAGCAGTACTTC; CDR3aa: CATSSSYEQYF
d_gene: .; j_gene: TRBJ1-1; abundance: .; v_gene: TRBV29-1; CDR3nt: TGCAGCGTTGGGCAGACGAACACTGAAGCTTTCTTT; CDR3aa: CSVGQTNTEAFF